A selection of T cell receptor beta chains follows, all from one sample in a study of blood T cell repertoires in COVID-19. TCRdb's table, derived via immunoSEQ multiplex PCR, lists solely in-frame clones and lacks some. The sample carries approximately 51,000 clones, about 89% recorded once. The sample comprised peripheral blood. These receptors came from a man in his sixties or seventies with active COVID-19. CDR3s include the opening cysteine and the closing phenylalanine or tryptophan. A D gene is named only where the DNA matches it firmly. Expanded clones get a size class; other rows say once, few or many, or leave the size out.

NA,TRBD1,TRBV6-6,TRBJ1-1,CASSPRQGLNTEAFF,TGTGCCAGCAGTCCCAGACAGGGACTGAACACTGAAGCTTTCTTT
NA,TRBD2,TRBV2,TRBJ2-3,CASSEGLAGETDTQYF,TGTGCCAGCAGTGAGGGACTAGCGGGGGAAACAGATACGCAGTATTTT
NA,TRBD1,TRBV6-5,TRBJ1-2,CASSYRTGSSYGYTF,TGTGCCAGCAGTTACAGGACAGGTAGTTCCTATGGCTACACCTTC
NA,TRBD1,TRBV12-3/TRBV12-4,TRBJ1-2,CASSTGVGYTF,TGTGCCAGCAGCACAGGGGTTGGCTACACCTTC
NA,NA,TRBV6-6,TRBJ2-3,CASSPGLETDTQYF,TGTGCCAGCAGTCCCGGACTGGAGACAGATACGCAGTATTTT
NA,NA,TRBV3-1/TRBV3-2,TRBJ1-1,CASSQGQEAFF,TGTGCCAGCAGCCAAGGGCAGGAAGCTTTCTTT
NA,NA,TRBV29-1,TRBJ1-1,CSVEERSVREAFF,TGCAGCGTTGAAGAGCGTTCCGTAAGAGAAGCTTTCTTT
NA,TRBD1,TRBV6-6,TRBJ2-5,CASSYPQDRVGETQYF,TGTGCCAGCAGTTACCCGCAGGACAGGGTCGGCGAGACCCAGTACTTC
NA,TRBD2,TRBV9,TRBJ2-7,CASSPRGVPYEQYF,TGTGCCAGCAGCCCCCGGGGGGTACCCTACGAGCAGTACTTC
NA,NA,TRBV11-3,TRBJ2-7,CASSFWGGAYEQYF,TGTGCCAGCAGCTTTTGGGGGGGCGCCTACGAGCAGTACTTC
NA,NA,TRBV2,TRBJ2-7,CASSEFTVTYEQYF,TGTGCCAGCAGTGAATTCACAGTAACCTACGAGCAGTACTTC
NA,NA,TRBV30,TRBJ1-5,CAWSVGGIYQPQHF,TGTGCCTGGAGTGTAGGCGGAATTTATCAGCCCCAGCATTTT
NA,NA,TRBV9,TRBJ2-5,CASSPQGVQETQYF,TGTGCCAGCAGCCCCCAAGGGGTGCAAGAGACCCAGTACTTC
NA,NA,TRBV5-1,TRBJ2-3,CASSFQGTKDTQYF,TGCGCCAGCAGCTTCCAGGGTACGAAGGATACGCAGTATTTT
NA,NA,TRBV4-3,TRBJ2-1,CASSQGSATRANEQFF,TGCGCCAGCAGCCAAGGGTCGGCTACGAGGGCCAATGAGCAGTTCTTC
NA,TRBD2,TRBV9,TRBJ2-5,CASSGGLAETQYF,TGTGCCAGCAGCGGAGGACTAGCGGAGACCCAGTACTTC
NA,NA,TRBV21-1,TRBJ1-5,CASSYHRDRGKNNQPQHF,TGTGCCAGCAGCTACCACCGGGACAGGGGAAAGAACAATCAGCCCCAGCATTTT
NA,NA,TRBV28,TRBJ1-4,CATNQLGATNEKLFF,TGTGCCACCAACCAACTCGGTGCAACTAATGAAAAACTGTTTTTT
NA,TRBD2,TRBV5-1,TRBJ2-1,CASSISGENRNEQFF,TGCGCCAGCAGTATAAGCGGGGAAAATCGGAATGAGCAGTTCTTC
NA,TRBD1,TRBV10-1,TRBJ2-2,CASSGPGQGAGELFF,TGCGCCAGCAGTGGTCCGGGACAGGGGGCTGGGGAGCTGTTTTTT
NA,TRBD1,TRBV19,TRBJ1-5,CASTGTANQPQHF,TGTGCCAGTACCGGGACAGCCAATCAGCCCCAGCATTTT
NA,NA,TRBV18,TRBJ2-7,CASSPRGRTASYEQYF,TGTGCCAGCTCACCCCGGGGCCGGACAGCTTCCTACGAGCAGTACTTC
NA,TRBD1,TRBV27,TRBJ2-7,CADRGPIPNYEQYF,TGTGCTGACAGGGGGCCAATCCCGAACTACGAGCAGTACTTC
NA,NA,TRBV14,TRBJ1-6,CASSQSRVPRSPLHF,TGTGCCAGCAGCCAAAGCCGGGTTCCGAGATCACCCCTCCACTTT
NA,NA,TRBV11-1,TRBJ1-5,CASSLAENQPQHF,TGTGCCAGCAGCTTAGCAGAGAATCAGCCCCAGCATTTT
NA,NA,TRBV5-8,TRBJ1-4,CASSSLDAGNEKLFF,TGTGCCAGCAGCTCCCTTGATGCAGGGAATGAAAAACTGTTTTTT
NA,NA,TRBV9,TRBJ2-2,CASSKEGGPYGELFF,TGTGCCAGCAGCAAAGAAGGAGGGCCATACGGGGAGCTGTTTTTT
NA,NA,TRBV12-3/TRBV12-4,TRBJ1-4,CASSLGAKLFF,TGTGCCAGCAGTTTAGGAGCAAAACTGTTTTTT
NA,TRBD1,TRBV3-1/TRBV3-2,TRBJ2-3,CASSLYRGGTDTQYF,TGTGCCAGCAGCCTATACAGGGGTGGGACAGATACGCAGTATTTT
NA,NA,TRBV27,TRBJ2-4,CASSLGRRNIQYF,TGTGCCAGCAGTCTGGGCCGTCGAAACATTCAGTACTTC
NA,TRBD1,TRBV30,TRBJ1-3,CAGDRGSGNTIYF,TGTGCCGGAGACAGGGGTTCCGGAAACACCATATATTTT
few,NA,TRBV30,TRBJ1-6,CAWRFNYNSPLHF,TGTGCCTGGAGATTCAACTATAATTCACCCCTCCACTTT
NA,NA,TRBV5-4,TRBJ2-2,CASSLGQGVLVGELFF,TGTGCCAGCAGCTTGGGGCAGGGCGTGTTAGTCGGGGAGCTGTTTTTT
NA,NA,TRBV7-2,TRBJ2-5,CASSLRGSRETQYF,TGTGCCAGCAGCTTACGTGGTAGCCGAGAGACCCAGTACTTC
NA,TRBD1,TRBV14,TRBJ2-2,CASSQWDRKTGELFF,TGTGCCAGCAGCCAATGGGACAGGAAGACCGGGGAGCTGTTTTTT
NA,TRBD1,TRBV7-7,TRBJ2-3,CASSTGTVITDTQYF,TGTGCTAGCAGCACCGGGACAGTAATCACAGATACGCAGTATTTT
NA,TRBD1,TRBV20-1,TRBJ2-7,CSASLAGQGRAYEQYF,TGCAGTGCTAGTTTAGCTGGACAGGGGCGAGCCTACGAGCAGTACTTC
NA,NA,TRBV7-2,TRBJ2-5,CASSLEGIWGETQYF,TGTGCCAGCAGCTTAGAGGGGATTTGGGGAGAGACCCAGTACTTC
once,NA,TRBV14,TRBJ2-7,CASSQSSSASYEQYF,TGTGCCAGCAGCCAATCGTCTAGCGCCTCCTACGAGCAGTACTTC
NA,TRBD2,TRBV4-3,TRBJ2-3,CASSQSSAVRGAPGDTQYF,TGCGCCAGCAGCCAAAGTTCCGCGGTGCGGGGGGCCCCTGGAGATACGCAGTATTTT
once,NA,TRBV29-1,TRBJ2-2,CSVLGDYTGELFF,TGCAGCGTTCTCGGGGATTACACCGGGGAGCTGTTTTTT
NA,NA,TRBV4-1,TRBJ1-4,CASSRWTAGSVSEKLFF,TGCGCCAGCAGCCGATGGACAGCGGGAAGTGTGAGTGAAAAACTGTTTTTT